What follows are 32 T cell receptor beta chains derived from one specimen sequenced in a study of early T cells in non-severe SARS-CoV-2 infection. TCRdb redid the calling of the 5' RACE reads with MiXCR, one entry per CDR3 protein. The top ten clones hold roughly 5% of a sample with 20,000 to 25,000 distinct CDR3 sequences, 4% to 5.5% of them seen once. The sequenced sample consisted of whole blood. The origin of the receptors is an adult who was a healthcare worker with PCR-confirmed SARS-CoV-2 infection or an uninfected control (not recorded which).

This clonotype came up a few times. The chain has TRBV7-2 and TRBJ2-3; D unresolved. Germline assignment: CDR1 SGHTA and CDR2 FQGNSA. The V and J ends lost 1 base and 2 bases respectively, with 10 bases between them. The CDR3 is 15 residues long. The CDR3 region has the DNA TGTGCCAGCAGCTTAGGAGGAAGACTCACAGATACGCAGTATTTT. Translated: CASSLGGRLTDTQYF. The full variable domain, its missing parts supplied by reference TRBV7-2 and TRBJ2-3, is GAGVSQSPSNKVTEKGKDVELRCDPISGHTALYWYRQSLGQGLEFLIYFQGNSAPDKSGLPSDRFSAERTGGSVSTLTIQRTQQEDSAVYLCASSLGGRLTDTQYFGPGTRLTVL.

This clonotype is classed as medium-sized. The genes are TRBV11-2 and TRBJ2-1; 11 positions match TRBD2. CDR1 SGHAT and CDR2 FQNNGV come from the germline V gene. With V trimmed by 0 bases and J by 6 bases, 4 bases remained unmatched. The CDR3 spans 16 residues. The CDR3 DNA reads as TGTGCCAGCAGCTTAGACACTAGCGGGAGTCGCAATGAGCAGTTCTTC. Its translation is CASSLDTSGSRNEQFF.

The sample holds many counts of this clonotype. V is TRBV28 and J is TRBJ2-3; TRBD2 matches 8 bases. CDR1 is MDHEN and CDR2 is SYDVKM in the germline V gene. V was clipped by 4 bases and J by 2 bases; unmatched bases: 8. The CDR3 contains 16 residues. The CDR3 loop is CASSSLSGKITDTQYF. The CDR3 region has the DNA TGTGCCAGCAGTTCCCTTAGCGGGAAGATCACAGATACGCAGTATTTT.

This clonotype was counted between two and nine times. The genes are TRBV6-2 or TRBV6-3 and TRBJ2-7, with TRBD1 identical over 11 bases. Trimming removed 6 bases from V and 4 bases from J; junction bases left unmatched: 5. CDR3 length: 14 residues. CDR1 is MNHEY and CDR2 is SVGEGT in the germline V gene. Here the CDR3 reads CASRMGQGVYEQYF. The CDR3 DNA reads TGTGCCAGCAGGATGGGACAGGGGGTGTACGAGCAGTACTTC.

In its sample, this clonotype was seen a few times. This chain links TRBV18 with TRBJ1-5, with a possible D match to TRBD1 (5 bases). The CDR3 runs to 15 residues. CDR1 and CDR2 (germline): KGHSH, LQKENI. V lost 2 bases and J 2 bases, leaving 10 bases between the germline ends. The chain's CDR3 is CASSPVGGRNQPQHF. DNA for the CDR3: TGTGCCAGCTCACCAGTTGGGGGACGCAATCAGCCCCAGCATTTT.

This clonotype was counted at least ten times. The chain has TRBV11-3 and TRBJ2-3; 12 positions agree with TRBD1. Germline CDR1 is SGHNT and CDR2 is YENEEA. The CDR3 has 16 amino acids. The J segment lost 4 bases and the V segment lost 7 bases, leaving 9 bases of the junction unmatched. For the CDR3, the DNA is TGTGCCAGCAAATATCAAGGGACAGGGGGCGCAGATACGCAGTATTTT. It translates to CASKYQGTGGADTQYF.

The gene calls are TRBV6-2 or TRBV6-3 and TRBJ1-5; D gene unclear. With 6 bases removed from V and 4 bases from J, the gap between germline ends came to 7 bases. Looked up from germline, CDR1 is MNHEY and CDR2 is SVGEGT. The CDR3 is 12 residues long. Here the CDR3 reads CASRDGNQPQHF. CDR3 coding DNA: TGTGCCAGCAGAGATGGGAATCAGCCCCAGCATTTT.

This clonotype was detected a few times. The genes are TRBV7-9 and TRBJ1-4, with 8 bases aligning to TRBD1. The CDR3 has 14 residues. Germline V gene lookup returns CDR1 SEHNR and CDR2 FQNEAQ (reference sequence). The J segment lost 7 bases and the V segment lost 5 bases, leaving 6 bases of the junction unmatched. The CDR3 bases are TGTGCCAGCAGCCAAGGACAGGGAGGTGAAAAACTGTTTTTT. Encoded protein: CASSQGQGGEKLFF.

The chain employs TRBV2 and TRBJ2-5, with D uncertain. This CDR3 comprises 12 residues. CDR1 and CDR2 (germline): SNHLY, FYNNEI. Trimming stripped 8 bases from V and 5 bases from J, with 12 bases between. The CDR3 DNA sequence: TGTGCCAGCGAAAGTTTGCTGGAGACCCAGTACTTC. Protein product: CASESLLETQYF.

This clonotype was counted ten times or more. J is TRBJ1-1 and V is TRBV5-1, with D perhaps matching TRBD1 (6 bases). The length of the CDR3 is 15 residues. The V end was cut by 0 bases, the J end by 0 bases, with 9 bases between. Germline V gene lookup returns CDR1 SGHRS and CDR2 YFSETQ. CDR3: CASSLEGGMNTEAFF. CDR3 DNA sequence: TGCGCCAGCAGCTTGGAAGGGGGAATGAACACTGAAGCTTTCTTT. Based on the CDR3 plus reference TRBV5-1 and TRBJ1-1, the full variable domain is KAGVTQTPRYLIKTRGQQVTLSCSPISGHRSVSWYQQTPGQGLQFLFEYFSETQRNKGNFPGRFSGRQFSNSRSEMNVSTLELGDSALYLCASSLEGGMNTEAFFGQGTRLTVV.

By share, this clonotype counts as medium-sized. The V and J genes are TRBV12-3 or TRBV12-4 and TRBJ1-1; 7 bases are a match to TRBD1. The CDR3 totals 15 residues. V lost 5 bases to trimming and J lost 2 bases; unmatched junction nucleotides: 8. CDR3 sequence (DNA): TGTGCCAGCAGTCCGGCACAGGGGTTCAACACTGAAGCTTTCTTT. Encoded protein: CASSPAQGFNTEAFF.

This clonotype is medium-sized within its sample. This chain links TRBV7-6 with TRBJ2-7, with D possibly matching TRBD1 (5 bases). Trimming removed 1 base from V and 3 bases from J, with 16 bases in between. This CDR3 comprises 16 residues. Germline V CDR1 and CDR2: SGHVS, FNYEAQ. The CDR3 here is CASSLEIAGYSYEQYF. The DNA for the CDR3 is TGTGCCAGCAGCTTAGAAATTGCAGGGTACAGCTACGAGCAGTACTTC.

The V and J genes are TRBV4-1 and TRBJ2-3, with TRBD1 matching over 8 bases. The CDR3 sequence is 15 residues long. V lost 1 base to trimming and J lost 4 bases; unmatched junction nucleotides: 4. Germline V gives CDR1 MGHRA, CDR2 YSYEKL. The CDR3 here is CASSQVPGGADTQYF. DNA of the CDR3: TGCGCCAGCAGCCAAGTACCAGGGGGCGCAGATACGCAGTATTTT.

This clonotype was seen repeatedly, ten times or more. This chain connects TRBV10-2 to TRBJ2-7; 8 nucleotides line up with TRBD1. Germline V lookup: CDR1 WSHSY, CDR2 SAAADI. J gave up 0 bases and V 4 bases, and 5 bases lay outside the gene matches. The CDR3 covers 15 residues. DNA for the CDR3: TGCGCCAGCAGTGGGGGGACAGGAAGCTCCTACGAGCAGTACTTC. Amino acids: CASSGGTGSSYEQYF.

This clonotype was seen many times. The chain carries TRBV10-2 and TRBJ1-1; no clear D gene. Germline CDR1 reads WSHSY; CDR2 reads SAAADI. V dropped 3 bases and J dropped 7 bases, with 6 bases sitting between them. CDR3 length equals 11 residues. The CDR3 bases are TGCGCCAGCAGTGAAAGGGATGAAGCTTTCTTT. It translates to CASSERDEAFF.

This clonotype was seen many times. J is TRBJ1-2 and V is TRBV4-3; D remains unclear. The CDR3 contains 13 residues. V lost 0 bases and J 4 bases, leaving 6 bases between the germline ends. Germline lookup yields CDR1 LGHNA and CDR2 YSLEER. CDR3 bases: TGCGCCAGCAGCCAAGAAGGTCTCTATGGCTACACCTTC. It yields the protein CASSQEGLYGYTF.

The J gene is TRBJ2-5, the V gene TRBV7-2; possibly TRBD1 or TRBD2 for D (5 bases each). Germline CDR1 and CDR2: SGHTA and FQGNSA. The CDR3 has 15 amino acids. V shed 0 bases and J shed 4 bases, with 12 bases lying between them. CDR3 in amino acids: CASSLASRGRETQYF. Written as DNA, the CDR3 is TGTGCCAGCAGCTTAGCGTCGAGGGGTCGAGAGACCCAGTACTTC.

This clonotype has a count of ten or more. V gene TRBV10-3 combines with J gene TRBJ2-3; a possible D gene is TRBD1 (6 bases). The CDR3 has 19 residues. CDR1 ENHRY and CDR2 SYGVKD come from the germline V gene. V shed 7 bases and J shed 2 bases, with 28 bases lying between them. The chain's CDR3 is CAINSLGRGVEENTDTQYF. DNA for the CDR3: TGTGCCATCAATTCTCTCGGCAGGGGAGTTGAGGAGAACACAGATACGCAGTATTTT.

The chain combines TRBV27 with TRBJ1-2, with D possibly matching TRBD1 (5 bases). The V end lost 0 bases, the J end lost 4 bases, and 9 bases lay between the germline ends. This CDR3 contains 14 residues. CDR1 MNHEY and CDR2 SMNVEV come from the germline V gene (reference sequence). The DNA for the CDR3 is TGTGCCAGCAGTTTATCCCGGGGGACCTATGGCTACACCTTC. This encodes CASSLSRGTYGYTF.

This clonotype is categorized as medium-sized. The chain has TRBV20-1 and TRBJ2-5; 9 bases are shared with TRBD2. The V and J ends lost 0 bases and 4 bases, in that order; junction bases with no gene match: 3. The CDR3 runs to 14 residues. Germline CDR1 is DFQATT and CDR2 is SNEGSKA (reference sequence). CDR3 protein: CSARDERGAETQYF. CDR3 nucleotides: TGCAGTGCTAGAGATGAGCGGGGGGCAGAGACCCAGTACTTC.

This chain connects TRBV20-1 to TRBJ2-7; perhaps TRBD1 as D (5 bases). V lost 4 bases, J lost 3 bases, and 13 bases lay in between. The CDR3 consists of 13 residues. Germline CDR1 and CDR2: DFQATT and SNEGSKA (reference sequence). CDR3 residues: CSANRLLGYEQYF. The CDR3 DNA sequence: TGCAGTGCTAACAGGCTCCTGGGCTACGAGCAGTACTTC.

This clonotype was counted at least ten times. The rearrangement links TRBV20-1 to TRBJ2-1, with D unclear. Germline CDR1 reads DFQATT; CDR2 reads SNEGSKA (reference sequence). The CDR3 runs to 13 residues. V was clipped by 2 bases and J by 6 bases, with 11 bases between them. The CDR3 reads CSARNSGPNEQFF. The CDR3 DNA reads TGCAGTGCTAGAAACTCCGGGCCCAATGAGCAGTTCTTC.

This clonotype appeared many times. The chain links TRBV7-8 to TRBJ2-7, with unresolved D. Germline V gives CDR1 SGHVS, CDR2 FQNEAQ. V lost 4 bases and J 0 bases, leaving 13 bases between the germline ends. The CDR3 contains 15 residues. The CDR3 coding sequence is TGTGCCAGCAGCTCACGACTCGCCTACTCCTACGAGCAGTACTTC. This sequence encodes CASSSRLAYSYEQYF.

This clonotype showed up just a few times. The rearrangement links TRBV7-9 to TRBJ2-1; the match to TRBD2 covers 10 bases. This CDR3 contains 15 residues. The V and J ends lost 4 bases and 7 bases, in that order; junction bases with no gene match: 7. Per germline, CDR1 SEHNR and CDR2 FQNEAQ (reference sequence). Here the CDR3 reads CASSCITSGENEQFF. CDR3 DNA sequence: TGTGCCAGCAGCTGTATAACTAGCGGGGAAAATGAGCAGTTCTTC.

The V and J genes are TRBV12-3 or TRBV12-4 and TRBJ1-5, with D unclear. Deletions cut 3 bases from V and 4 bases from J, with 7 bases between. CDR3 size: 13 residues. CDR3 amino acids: CASSFSGNQPQHF. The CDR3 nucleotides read TGTGCCAGCAGTTTCTCCGGGAATCAGCCCCAGCATTTT.

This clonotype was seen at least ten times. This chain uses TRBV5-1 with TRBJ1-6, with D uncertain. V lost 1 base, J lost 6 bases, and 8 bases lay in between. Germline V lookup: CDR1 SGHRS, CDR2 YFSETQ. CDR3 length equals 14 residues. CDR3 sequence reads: CASSLSLGNSPLHF. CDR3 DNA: TGCGCCAGCAGCTTGTCTCTGGGTAATTCACCCCTCCACTTT.

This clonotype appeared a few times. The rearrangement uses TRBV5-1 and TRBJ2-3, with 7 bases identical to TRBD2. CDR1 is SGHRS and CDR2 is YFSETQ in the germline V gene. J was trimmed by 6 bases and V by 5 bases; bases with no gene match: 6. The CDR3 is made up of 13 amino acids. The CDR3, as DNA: TGCGCCAGCAGGGGACTACTTTCGGATACGCAGTATTTT. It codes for CASRGLLSDTQYF. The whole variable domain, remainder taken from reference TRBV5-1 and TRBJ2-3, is KAGVTQTPRYLIKTRGQQVTLSCSPISGHRSVSWYQQTPGQGLQFLFEYFSETQRNKGNFPGRFSGRQFSNSRSEMNVSTLELGDSALYLCASRGLLSDTQYFGPGTRLTVL.

The CDR3 region has the DNA TGTGCCAGCAGTTACGCCGTCTACGAGCAGTACTTC. It yields the protein CASSYAVYEQYF. The chain joins TRBV6-6 to TRBJ2-7; no firm D call. The CDR3 has 12 amino acids. Trimming shortened V by 2 bases and J by 3 bases, and 5 bases separated the two germline ends. In germline, CDR1 is MNHNY, CDR2 SVGAGI (reference sequence).

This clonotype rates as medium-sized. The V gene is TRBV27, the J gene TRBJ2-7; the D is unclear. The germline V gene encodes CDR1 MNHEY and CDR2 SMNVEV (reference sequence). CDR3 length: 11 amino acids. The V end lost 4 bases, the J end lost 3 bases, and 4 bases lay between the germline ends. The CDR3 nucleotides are TGTGCCAGCAGTTGGGGCTACGAGCAGTACTTC. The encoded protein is CASSWGYEQYF.

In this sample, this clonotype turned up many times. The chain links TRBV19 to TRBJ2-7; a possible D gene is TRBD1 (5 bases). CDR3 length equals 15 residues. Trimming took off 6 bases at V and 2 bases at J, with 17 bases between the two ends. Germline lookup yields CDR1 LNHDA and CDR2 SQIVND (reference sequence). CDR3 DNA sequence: TGTGCCAGTAGACAAGACAGCCTGACCACCTACGAGCAGTACTTC. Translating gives CASRQDSLTTYEQYF.

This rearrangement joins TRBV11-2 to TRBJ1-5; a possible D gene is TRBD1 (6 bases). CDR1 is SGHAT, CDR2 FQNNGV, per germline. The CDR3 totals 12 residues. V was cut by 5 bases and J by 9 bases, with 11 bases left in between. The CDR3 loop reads CASSRDRPPQHF. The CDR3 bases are TGTGCCAGCAGCCGAGACAGGCCGCCCCAGCATTTT.

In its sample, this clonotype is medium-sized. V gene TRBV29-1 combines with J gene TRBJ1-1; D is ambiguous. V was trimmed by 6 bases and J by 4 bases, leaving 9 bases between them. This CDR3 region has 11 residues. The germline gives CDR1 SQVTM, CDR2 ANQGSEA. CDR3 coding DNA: TGCAGCGTCGCCAGAGGCACTGAAGCTTTCTTT. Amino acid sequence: CSVARGTEAFF.